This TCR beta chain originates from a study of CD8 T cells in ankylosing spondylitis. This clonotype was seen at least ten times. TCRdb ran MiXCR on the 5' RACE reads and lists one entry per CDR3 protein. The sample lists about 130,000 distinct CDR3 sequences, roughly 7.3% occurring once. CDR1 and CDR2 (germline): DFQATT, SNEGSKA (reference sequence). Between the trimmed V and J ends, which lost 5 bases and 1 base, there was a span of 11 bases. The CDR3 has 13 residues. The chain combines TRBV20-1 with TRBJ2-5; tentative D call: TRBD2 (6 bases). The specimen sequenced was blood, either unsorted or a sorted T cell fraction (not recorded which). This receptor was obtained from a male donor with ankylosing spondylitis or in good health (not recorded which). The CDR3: CSAGPGLQETQYF. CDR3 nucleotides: TGCAGTGCTGGCCCGGGACTCCAAGAGACCCAGTACTTC.